This T cell receptor (beta chain) was identified in a study of T cell clonotyping in hematopoietic cell transplantation. The overall study: Cytoreduction preceded collection of pretransplant recipient samples.

As regards this clone: Its specificity is not known.

Libraries were prepared by immunoSEQ multiplex PCR; TCRdb keeps only in-frame clonotypes and omits some of them. The sample has 49,000 or so clones; around 80% are singletons. Points from the study as a whole: Graft donor and pretransplant recipient Inverse Simpson Index values predicted broader posttransplant TCR diversity.

This sample's time point: recipient sample about 28 days before transplant, after cytoreduction. Germline V gene data show CDR1 as SEHNR and CDR2 as FQNEAQ (reference sequence). V was pared by 8 bases and J by 0 bases, with 7 bases between. CDR3 length: 13 amino acids. The input for sequencing was peripheral blood mononuclear cells, taken before stem cell transplant. The rearrangement links TRBV7-9 to TRBJ2-2; TRBD2 might be the D (6 bases). This TCR came from a man between 60 and 70 years old with myelodysplastic syndrome. Some clones in this sample may be carry-over from other donors' samples. Here the CDR3 reads CASGRSNTGELFF. The CDR3 DNA sequence: TGTGCCAGCGGGAGGTCGAACACCGGGGAGCTGTTTTTT.